The rows below give T cell receptor beta chains drawn from one sample of a study of blood T cell repertoires in COVID-19. The assay was immunoSEQ multiplex PCR, and TCRdb's table has in-frame clones only and misses some. The sample shows roughly 120,000 clones, around nine tenths of them seen only once. The sequencing sample was made of peripheral blood. Receptors originate from a man aged 35 to 55 with acute or convalescent COVID-19. Each CDR3 is given with its conserved first and last residue. D genes are given only for firm matches. Size values are once, few and many counts, or a class for expanded clones, and some rows have none.

D gene: .
V gene: TRBV6-5
clone size: .
J gene: TRBJ2-2
CDR3 DNA: TGTGCCAGCAGACTCGGGACCGGGGAGCTGTTTTTT
CDR3 protein: CASRLGTGELFF

D gene: TRBD1
V gene: TRBV6-2/TRBV6-3
clone size: .
J gene: TRBJ1-1
CDR3 DNA: TGTGCCAGCAGTTTTCTACAGGGGCGAGGGGCTTTCTTT
CDR3 protein: CASSFLQGRGAFF

D gene: .
V gene: TRBV10-3
clone size: .
J gene: TRBJ1-2
CDR3 DNA: TGTGCCATCAGTGTTGGGGTGGAGCGGGGCTACACCTTC
CDR3 protein: CAISVGVERGYTF

D gene: .
V gene: TRBV7-8
clone size: .
J gene: TRBJ1-2
CDR3 DNA: TGTGCCAGCAGCAGTCGGGACATACGTAACTATGGCTACACCTTC
CDR3 protein: CASSSRDIRNYGYTF

D gene: TRBD1
V gene: TRBV10-3
clone size: .
J gene: TRBJ2-1
CDR3 DNA: TGTGCCATCACTAATAGACAGGGCTACAATGAGCAGTTCTTC
CDR3 protein: CAITNRQGYNEQFF

D gene: TRBD2
V gene: TRBV19
clone size: .
J gene: TRBJ2-1
CDR3 DNA: TGTGCCAGCCGACTAGCGGGGACCTCCTACAATGAGCAGTTCTTC
CDR3 protein: CASRLAGTSYNEQFF

D gene: .
V gene: TRBV2
clone size: .
J gene: TRBJ1-5
CDR3 DNA: TGTGCCAGCAGTGCGGGATATAGCAATCAGCCCCAGCATTTT
CDR3 protein: CASSAGYSNQPQHF

D gene: .
V gene: TRBV5-1
clone size: .
J gene: TRBJ1-4
CDR3 DNA: TGCGCCAGCAGCCGCACATCAGGGGTAAATGAAAAACTGTTTTTT
CDR3 protein: CASSRTSGVNEKLFF

D gene: .
V gene: TRBV5-5
clone size: few
J gene: TRBJ1-6
CDR3 DNA: TGTGCCAGCAGCCTGGACCCCTTCAGGGCCCTCCACTTT
CDR3 protein: CASSLDPFRALHF

D gene: .
V gene: TRBV7-8
clone size: .
J gene: TRBJ1-1
CDR3 DNA: TGTGCCAGCAGCTCCCAGCGGAGGGTCCCTGAAGCTTTCTTT
CDR3 protein: CASSSQRRVPEAFF